This T cell receptor (beta chain) was identified in a study of T cell responses to AZD1222 COVID-19 vaccine. Per germline, CDR1 KGHDR and CDR2 SFDVKD. V was cut by 1 base and J by 8 bases, with 8 bases left in between. This CDR3 is built from 14 residues. Generated by immunoSEQ multiplex PCR, the TCRdb table keeps only in-frame clones and is missing some. The top ten clones hold 3.1% of a sample with 100,000 to 120,000 clones, approximately 89% of them seen once. Material: peripheral blood, obtained on day 0 of MenACWY control vaccination. This clonotype was obtained from an adult in good health. This chain links TRBV24-1 with TRBJ1-6; D is unclear. The CDR3 spells CATSDFGRYSPLHF. CDR3 in DNA: TGTGCCACCAGTGATTTCGGCCGCTATTCACCCCTCCACTTT.